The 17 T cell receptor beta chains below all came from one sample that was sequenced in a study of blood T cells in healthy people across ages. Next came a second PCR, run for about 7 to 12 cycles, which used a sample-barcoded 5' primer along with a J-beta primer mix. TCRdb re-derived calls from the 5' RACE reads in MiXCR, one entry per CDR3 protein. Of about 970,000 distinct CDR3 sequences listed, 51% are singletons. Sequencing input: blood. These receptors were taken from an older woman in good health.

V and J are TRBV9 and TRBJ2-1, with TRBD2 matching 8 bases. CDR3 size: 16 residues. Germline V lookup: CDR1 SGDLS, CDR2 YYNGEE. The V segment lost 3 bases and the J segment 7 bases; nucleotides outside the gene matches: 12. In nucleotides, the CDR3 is TGTGCCAGCAGCGCAACATCCGGGACTAGGGTTAATGAGCAGTTCTTC. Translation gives CASSATSGTRVNEQFF.

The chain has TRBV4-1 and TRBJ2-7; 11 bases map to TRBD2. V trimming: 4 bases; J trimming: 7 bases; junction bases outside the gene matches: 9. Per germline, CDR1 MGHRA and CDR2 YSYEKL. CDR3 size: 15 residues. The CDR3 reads CASSLGTSGSVEQYF. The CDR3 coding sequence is TGCGCCAGCAGCCTTGGGACTAGCGGTTCCGTGGAGCAGTACTTC.

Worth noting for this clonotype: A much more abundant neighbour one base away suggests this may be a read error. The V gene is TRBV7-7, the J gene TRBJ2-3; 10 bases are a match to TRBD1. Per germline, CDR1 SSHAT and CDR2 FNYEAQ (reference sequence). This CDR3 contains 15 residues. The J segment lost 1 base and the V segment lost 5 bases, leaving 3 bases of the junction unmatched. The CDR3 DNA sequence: TGTGCCAGCAGCGCCGGGACAGGGGGCACAGATACGCAGTATTTT. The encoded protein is CASSAGTGGTDTQYF.

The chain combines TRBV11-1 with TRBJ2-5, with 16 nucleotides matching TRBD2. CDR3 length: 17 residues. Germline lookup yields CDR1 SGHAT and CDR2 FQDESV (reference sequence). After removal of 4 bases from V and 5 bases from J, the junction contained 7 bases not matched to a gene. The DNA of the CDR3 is TGTGCCAGCAGCTCAGGGACTAGCGGGGGGGGCCGGGAGACCCAGTACTTC. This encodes CASSSGTSGGGRETQYF.

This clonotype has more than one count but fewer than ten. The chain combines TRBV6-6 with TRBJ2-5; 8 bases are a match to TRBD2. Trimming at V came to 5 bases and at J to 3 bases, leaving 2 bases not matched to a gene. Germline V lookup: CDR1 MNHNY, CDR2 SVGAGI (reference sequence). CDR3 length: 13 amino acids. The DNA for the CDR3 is TGTGCCAGCAGTAAACTAGCGGAAGAGACCCAGTACTTC. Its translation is CASSKLAEETQYF.

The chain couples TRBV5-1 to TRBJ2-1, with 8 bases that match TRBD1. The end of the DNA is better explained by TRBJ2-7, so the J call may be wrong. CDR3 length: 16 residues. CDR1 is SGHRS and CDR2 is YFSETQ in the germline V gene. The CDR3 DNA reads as TGCGCCAGCAGCCCGGCGGTCGGGACAGGCCACAATGAGCAGTACTTC. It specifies CASSPAVGTGHNEQYF.

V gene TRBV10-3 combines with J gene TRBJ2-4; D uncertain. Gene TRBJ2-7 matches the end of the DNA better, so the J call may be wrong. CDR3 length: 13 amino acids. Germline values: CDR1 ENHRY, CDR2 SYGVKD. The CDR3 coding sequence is TGTGCCATCAGTGAATTCTCGACCTACGAGCAGTACTTC. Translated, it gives CAISEFSTYEQYF.

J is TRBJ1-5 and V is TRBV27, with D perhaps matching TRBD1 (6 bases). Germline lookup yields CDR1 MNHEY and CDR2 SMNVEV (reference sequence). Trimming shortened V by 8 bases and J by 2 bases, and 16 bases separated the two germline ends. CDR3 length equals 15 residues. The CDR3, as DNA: TGTGCCAGCCAGACCGTAGCAGGGGGCAATCAGCCCCAGCATTTT. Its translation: CASQTVAGGNQPQHF.

This chain's CDR3 is CSAREGSPSSNQPQHF. CDR3 nucleotides: TGCAGTGCTAGAGAGGGGTCCCCCAGCAGCAATCAGCCCCAGCATTTT. The genes are TRBV20-1 and TRBJ1-5; D gene unclear. The germline V and J ends were trimmed by 0 bases and 1 base, with 13 bases remaining between them. Germline V lookup: CDR1 DFQATT, CDR2 SNEGSKA (reference sequence). This CDR3 contains 16 residues.

The CDR3 sequence is CASSQDLSRRESQGTQYF. The CDR3 DNA sequence: TGTGCCAGCAGCCAAGATCTCTCTCGGCGGGAGAGCCAAGGTACGCAGTATTTT. The rearrangement links TRBV3-1 to TRBJ2-3, with 7 nucleotides matching TRBD2. The CDR3 totals 18 residues. The J segment lost 8 bases and the V segment lost 0 bases, leaving 17 bases of the junction unmatched. Germline CDR1 is LGHDT and CDR2 is YNNKEL (reference sequence).

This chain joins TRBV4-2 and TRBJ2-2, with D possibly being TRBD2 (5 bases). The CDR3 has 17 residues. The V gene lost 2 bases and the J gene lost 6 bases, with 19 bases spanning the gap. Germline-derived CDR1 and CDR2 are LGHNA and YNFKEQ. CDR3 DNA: TGTGCCAGCAGCCAAACCCCTAGCCCCACGCGGGCCGGGGAGCTGTTTTTT. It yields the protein CASSQTPSPTRAGELFF.

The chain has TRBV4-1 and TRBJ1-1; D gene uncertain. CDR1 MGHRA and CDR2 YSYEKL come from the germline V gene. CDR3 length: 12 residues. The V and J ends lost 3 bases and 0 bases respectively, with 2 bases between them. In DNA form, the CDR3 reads TGCGCCAGCAGCCACCTGAACACTGAAGCTTTCTTT. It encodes CASSHLNTEAFF.

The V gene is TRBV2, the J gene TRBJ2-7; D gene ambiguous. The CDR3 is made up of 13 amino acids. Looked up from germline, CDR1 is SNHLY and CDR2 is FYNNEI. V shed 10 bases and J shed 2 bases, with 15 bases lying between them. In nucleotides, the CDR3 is TGTGCCATCAAGCGAGACTTACCCTACGAGCAGTACTTC. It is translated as CAIKRDLPYEQYF.

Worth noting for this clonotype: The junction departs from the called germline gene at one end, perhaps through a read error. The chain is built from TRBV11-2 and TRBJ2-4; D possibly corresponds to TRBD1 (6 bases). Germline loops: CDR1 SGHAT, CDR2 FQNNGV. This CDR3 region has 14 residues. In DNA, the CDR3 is TGTGCCTGCAGCTTAGATCGTGCGGCACAGGGCCAGTACTTC. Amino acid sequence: CACSLDRAAQGQYF.

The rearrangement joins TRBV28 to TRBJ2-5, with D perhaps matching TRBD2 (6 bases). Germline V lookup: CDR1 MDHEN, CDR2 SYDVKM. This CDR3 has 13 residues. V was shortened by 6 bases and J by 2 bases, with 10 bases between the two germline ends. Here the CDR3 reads CASRNSGQETQYF. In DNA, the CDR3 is TGTGCCAGCAGGAATAGCGGTCAAGAGACCCAGTACTTC.

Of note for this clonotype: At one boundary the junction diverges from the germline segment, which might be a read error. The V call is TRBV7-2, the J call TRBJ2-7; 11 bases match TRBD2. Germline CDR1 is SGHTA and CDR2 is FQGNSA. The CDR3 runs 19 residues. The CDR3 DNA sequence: TGTGCCAGCAGCTTAGAATTCCGGCTAGCGGGAGGTAACGCCTACGGGCAGTACTTC. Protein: CASSLEFRLAGGNAYGQYF.

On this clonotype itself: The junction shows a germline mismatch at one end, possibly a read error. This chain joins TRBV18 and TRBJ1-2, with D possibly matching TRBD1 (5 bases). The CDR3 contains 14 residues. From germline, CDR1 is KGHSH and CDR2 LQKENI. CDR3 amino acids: CASSPPGRAYGYTF. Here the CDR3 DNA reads TGCGCCAGCTCACCACCTGGCAGGGCTTATGGCTACACCTTC.